This T cell receptor (beta chain) is from a study of T cell responses to AZD1222 COVID-19 vaccine. Study conclusions and caveats: The donor cohort was predominantly white British with a female majority, and clonal diversity may have been underestimated. Spike-specific TCRs gained breadth and depth after people received two AZD1222 doses.

Note on this clone: Its antigen is not identified.

The CDR3 covers 15 residues. In germline, CDR1 is SGHRS, CDR2 YFSETQ. Trimming took 0 bases from V and 1 from J, leaving 11 bases between them. Some clones are missing from TCRdb's copy, which holds only in-frame ones; the method was immunoSEQ multiplex PCR. The sample has tens of thousands of clones, around 90% seen once. The clonotype was recovered from an adult who received the AZD1222 COVID-19 vaccine. This material consisted of peripheral blood, taken 28 days after the second AZD1222 dose. This chain links TRBV5-1 with TRBJ2-7; either TRBD1 or TRBD2 may fit D (5 bases each). This CDR3 reads CASSLGQGESYEQYF. CDR3 sequence (DNA): TGCGCCAGCAGCTTGGGGCAGGGAGAATCCTACGAGCAGTACTTC. Supplemented by reference TRBV5-1 and TRBJ2-7, the full variable domain reads KAGVTQTPRYLIKTRGQQVTLSCSPISGHRSVSWYQQTPGQGLQFLFEYFSETQRNKGNFPGRFSGRQFSNSRSEMNVSTLELGDSALYLCASSLGQGESYEQYFGPGTRLTVT.